What follows is one T cell receptor (beta chain) and its context. Assay used: immunoSEQ multiplex PCR; TCRdb lists only in-frame clones, some missing. Of 120,000 or so clones listed, 85% to 90% were seen once; the top ten hold 3% to 5%. This sample was included in a study of blood T cell repertoires in COVID-19. This CDR3 spans 15 amino acids. V shed 5 bases, J shed 10 bases, and the junction held 7 bases outside the gene matches. The germline gives CDR1 SNHLY, CDR2 FYNNEI. This TCR was sampled from a man aged 55 to 69 with acute or convalescent COVID-19. Sequencing was performed on peripheral blood. The chain carries TRBV2 and TRBJ2-1; TRBD2 agrees at 14 bases. The CDR3 coding sequence is TGTGCCAGCAGTCGACTAGCGGGAGGGGGCAGGGAGCAGTTCTTC. As protein: CASSRLAGGGREQFF.